This T cell receptor beta chain came from a study of Ad26.COV2.S vaccination and SARS-CoV-2 variants. Produced via immunoSEQ multiplex PCR; TCRdb's table is partial and in-frame only. The repertoire includes about 410,000 clones, 92% of them detected once, and more than 1.5% sits in the top ten. This CDR3 is built from 16 residues. V shed 3 bases and J 1 base; nucleotides not matched to a gene: 7. In germline, CDR1 is SGDLS, CDR2 YYNGEE. Sample treatment: 15 to 20 received Ad26.COV2.S at low or high dose, single or two shots; five or six received placebo; per-sample allocation not given. Sampling occurred on day 63 after the first vaccine or placebo injection.

The gene calls are TRBV9 and TRBJ1-2; TRBD1 matches 9 bases. The sequence was collected from a person aged 18-60 years who received the Ad26.COV2.S COVID-19 vaccine or a placebo. Sequenced material: peripheral blood, taken in a trial of Ad26.COV2.S vaccine versus placebo. The DNA of the CDR3 is TGTGCCAGCAGCGCCACCCGGACAGGGGTTAACTATGGCTACACCTTC. This sequence encodes CASSATRTGVNYGYTF. Full variable domain (rest looked up from reference TRBV9 and TRBJ1-2): DSGVTQTPKHLITATGQRVTLRCSPRSGDLSVYWYQQSLDQGLQFLIQYYNGEERAKGNILERFSAQQFPDLHSELNLSSLELGDSALYFCASSATRTGVNYGYTFGSGTRLTVV.